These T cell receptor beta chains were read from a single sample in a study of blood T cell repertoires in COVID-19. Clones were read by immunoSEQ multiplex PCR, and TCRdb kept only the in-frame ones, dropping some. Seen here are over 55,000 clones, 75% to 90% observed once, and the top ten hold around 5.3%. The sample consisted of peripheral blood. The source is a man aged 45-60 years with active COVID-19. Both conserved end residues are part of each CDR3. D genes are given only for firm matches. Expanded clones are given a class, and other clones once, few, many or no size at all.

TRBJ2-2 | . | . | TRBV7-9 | CASSLNQGSVRELFF | TGTGCCAGCAGCTTAAACCAGGGATCGGTCCGGGAGCTGTTTTTT
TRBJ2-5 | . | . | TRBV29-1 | CSGRGETQYF | TGCAGCGGACGGGGGGAGACCCAGTACTTC
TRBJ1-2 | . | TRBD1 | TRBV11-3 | CASSKTDRAILYGYTF | TGTGCCAGCAGCAAAACGGACAGGGCGATACTCTATGGCTACACCTTC
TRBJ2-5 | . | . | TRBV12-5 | CASGFSSGETQYF | TGTGCTAGTGGTTTTTCTTCCGGAGAGACCCAGTACTTC
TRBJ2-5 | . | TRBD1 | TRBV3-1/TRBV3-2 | CASSLGNRGETQYF | TGTGCCAGCAGCTTAGGAAACAGGGGAGAGACCCAGTACTTC
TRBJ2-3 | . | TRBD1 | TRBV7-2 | CASSFRTGHTDTQYF | TGTGCCAGCAGCTTCAGGACAGGGCACACAGATACGCAGTATTTT
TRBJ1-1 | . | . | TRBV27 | CASSLAGLNTEAFF | TGTGCCAGCAGTTTAGCAGGGTTGAACACTGAAGCTTTCTTT
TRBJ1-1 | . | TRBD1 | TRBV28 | CASSFLLTGLMRDTEAFF | TGTGCCAGCAGTTTTCTGTTGACAGGGCTAATGCGGGACACTGAAGCTTTCTTT
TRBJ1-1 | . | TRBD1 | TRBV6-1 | CASSARDRPPGGTEAFF | TGTGCCAGCAGTGCCCGGGACAGGCCCCCTGGGGGAACTGAAGCTTTCTTT
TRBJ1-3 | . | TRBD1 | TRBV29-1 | CSIRQGSSGNTIYF | TGCAGCATACGACAGGGAAGCTCTGGAAACACCATATATTTT
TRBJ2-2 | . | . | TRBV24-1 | CATSDPIGGRPNTGELFF | TGTGCCACCAGTGACCCCATCGGGGGGCGCCCGAACACCGGGGAGCTGTTTTTT
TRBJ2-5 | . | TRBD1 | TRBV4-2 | CASSQGTVNQETQYF | TGTGCCAGCAGCCAGGGGACAGTCAACCAAGAGACCCAGTACTTC
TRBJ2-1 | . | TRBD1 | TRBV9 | CASSRQTDRAYRNEQFF | TGTGCCAGCAGCAGACAGACCGACAGGGCATATAGAAATGAGCAGTTCTTC
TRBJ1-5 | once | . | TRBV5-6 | CASSPRSLGLGQPQHF | TGTGCCAGCAGCCCCCGATCATTGGGGCTGGGTCAGCCCCAGCATTTT
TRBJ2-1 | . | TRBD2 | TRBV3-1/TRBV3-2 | CASSQDQLAGGVSSYNEQFF | TGTGCCAGCAGCCAAGATCAACTAGCGGGAGGGGTAAGCTCCTACAATGAGCAGTTCTTC
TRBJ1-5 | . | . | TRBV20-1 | CSASKRDQPQHF | TGCAGTGCTAGTAAGCGAGATCAGCCCCAGCATTTT
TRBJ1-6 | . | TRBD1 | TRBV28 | CASRATTGVLSNSPLHF | TGTGCCAGCAGGGCAACCACAGGGGTACTTTCCAATTCACCCCTCCACTTT
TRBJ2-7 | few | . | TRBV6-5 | CASSYSRGGEQYF | TGTGCCAGCAGTTACTCAAGGGGAGGCGAGCAGTACTTC
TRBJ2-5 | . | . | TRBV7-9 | CASSLNTGMMETQYF | TGTGCCAGCAGCTTAAATACAGGGATGATGGAGACCCAGTACTTC
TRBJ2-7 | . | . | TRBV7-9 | CASGGENYEQYF | TGTGCCAGCGGAGGAGAGAACTACGAGCAGTACTTC
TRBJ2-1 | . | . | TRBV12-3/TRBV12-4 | CASSRPPRGRRVF | TGTGCCAGCAGTCGCCCACCGCGAGGGCGGCGGGTCTTC
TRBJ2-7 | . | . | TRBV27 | CASSLAGHSYEQYF | TGTGCCAGCAGTTTAGCGGGCCACTCCTACGAGCAGTACTTC
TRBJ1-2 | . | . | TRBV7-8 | CASSLGGTYGYTF | TGTGCCAGCAGCCTGGGAGGGACCTATGGCTACACCTTC
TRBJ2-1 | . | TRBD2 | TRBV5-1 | CASSFGGSLPFF | TGCGCCAGCAGCTTCGGCGGGAGCCTCCCGTTCTTC
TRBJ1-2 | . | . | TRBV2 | CASSDRFYGYTF | TGTGCCAGCAGTGACAGGTTCTATGGCTACACCTTC
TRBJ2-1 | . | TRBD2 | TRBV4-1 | CASSQGTSGLYNEQFF | TGCGCCAGCAGCCAGGGGACTAGCGGACTCTACAATGAGCAGTTCTTC
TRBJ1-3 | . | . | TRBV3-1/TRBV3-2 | CASSQDPGRTTGNTIYF | TGTGCCAGCAGCCAAGATCCCGGACGGACTACTGGAAACACCATATATTTT
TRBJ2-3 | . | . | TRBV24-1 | CATSDSPGGLVDTQYF | TGTGCCACCAGTGATTCCCCAGGGGGACTAGTAGATACGCAGTATTTT
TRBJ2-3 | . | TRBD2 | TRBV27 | CASSSVELAGVTDTQYF | TGTGCCAGCAGTTCTGTAGAACTAGCGGGAGTAACAGATACGCAGTATTTT
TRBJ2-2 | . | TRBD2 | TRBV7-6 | CASSSRLAGVLAGELFF | TGTGCCAGCAGCTCCCGACTAGCGGGAGTCCTGGCCGGGGAGCTGTTTTTT
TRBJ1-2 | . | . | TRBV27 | CASRRDGASYGYTF | TGTGCCAGCAGGCGGGATGGGGCGAGCTATGGCTACACCTTC
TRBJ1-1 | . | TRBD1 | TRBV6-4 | CASSATGGTEAFF | TGTGCCAGCAGTGCTACAGGGGGCACTGAAGCTTTCTTT
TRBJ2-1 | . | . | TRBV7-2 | CASSLDSPYRVF | TGTGCCAGCAGCTTAGACTCACCCTACAGGGTCTTC
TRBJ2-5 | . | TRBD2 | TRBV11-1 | CASSLSLAGERETQYF | TGTGCCAGCAGCTTATCATTAGCGGGAGAGCGAGAGACCCAGTACTTC
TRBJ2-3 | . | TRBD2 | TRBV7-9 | CASSYSGELTDTQYF | TGTGCCAGCAGCTACAGCGGGGAGCTCACAGATACGCAGTATTTT
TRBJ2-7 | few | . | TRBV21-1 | CASSKGGRGPEKLSSYEQYF | TGTGCCAGCAGCAAAGGAGGGAGGGGCCCCGAAAAATTAAGCTCCTACGAGCAGTACTTC
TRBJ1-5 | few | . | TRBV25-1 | CASSESGGNQPQHF | TGTGCCAGCAGCGAGTCGGGGGGGAATCAGCCCCAGCATTTT
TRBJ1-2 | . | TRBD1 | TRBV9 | CASSVGGKGADGYTF | TGTGCCAGCAGCGTAGGGGGTAAGGGGGCCGATGGCTACACCTTC
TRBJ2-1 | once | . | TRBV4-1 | CASRLGGEQFF | TGCGCCAGCAGGTTAGGGGGTGAGCAGTTCTTC
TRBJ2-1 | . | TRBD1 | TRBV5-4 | CASSLKTGIFDNEQFF | TGTGCCAGCAGCCTGAAGACAGGGATATTTGACAATGAGCAGTTCTTC
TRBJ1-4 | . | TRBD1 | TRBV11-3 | CASSLGGTENEKLFF | TGTGCCAGCAGCTTAGGGGGGACAGAAAATGAAAAACTGTTTTTT
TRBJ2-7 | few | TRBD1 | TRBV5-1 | CASSLVQGAGAEQYF | TGCGCCAGCAGCTTGGTTCAGGGGGCTGGGGCCGAGCAGTACTTC
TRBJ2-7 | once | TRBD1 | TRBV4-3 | CASSQERQGAHEQYF | TGCGCCAGCAGCCAAGAACGGCAGGGGGCCCACGAGCAGTACTTC
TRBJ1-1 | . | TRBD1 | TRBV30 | CAWAGQSNTEAFF | TGTGCCTGGGCGGGACAGTCGAACACTGAAGCTTTCTTT
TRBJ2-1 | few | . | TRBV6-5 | CAAGNYEQFF | TGTGCCGCAGGGAACTATGAGCAGTTCTTC